The rows below give T cell receptor beta chains drawn from one sample of a study of shared clonotypes between healthy human individuals. Clones were read by immunoSEQ multiplex PCR, and TCRdb kept only the in-frame ones, dropping some. This sample has around 1.5 million clones, with about 98% found just once. The sample consisted of naive CD4+ T cells sorted from blood. All receptors come from a man younger than 45 in good health. Both conserved end residues are part of each CDR3. D genes are given only for firm matches. Rows may omit the clone size; those that give it use once, few, many or a size class.

J gene: TRBJ1-1; V gene: TRBV28; D gene: -; clone size: -; CDR3 protein: CASSSLTGMNTEAFF; CDR3 DNA: TGTGCCAGCTCGAGTTTAACAGGGATGAACACTGAAGCTTTCTTT
J gene: TRBJ2-5; V gene: TRBV2; D gene: -; clone size: -; CDR3 protein: CASGFGGNRETQYF; CDR3 DNA: TGTGCCTCGGGGTTCGGGGGTAATAGAGAGACCCAGTACTTC
J gene: TRBJ2-1; V gene: TRBV18; D gene: TRBD2; clone size: -; CDR3 protein: CASSPLSGRGEESYNEQFF; CDR3 DNA: TGTGCCAGCTCACCACTAAGCGGGAGAGGGGAGGAGTCCTACAATGAGCAGTTCTTC
J gene: TRBJ2-1; V gene: TRBV19; D gene: -; clone size: -; CDR3 protein: CASRIRNEQFF; CDR3 DNA: TGTGCCAGTAGGATAAGGAATGAGCAGTTCTTC
J gene: TRBJ2-3; V gene: TRBV7-2; D gene: TRBD1; clone size: -; CDR3 protein: CASSLWDRSTDTQYF; CDR3 DNA: TGTGCCAGCAGCTTATGGGACAGGAGCACAGATACGCAGTATTTT
J gene: TRBJ2-5; V gene: TRBV9; D gene: -; clone size: -; CDR3 protein: CASSVVSSPETQYF; CDR3 DNA: TGTGCCAGCAGCGTAGTGAGTAGCCCTGAGACCCAGTACTTC
J gene: TRBJ1-5; V gene: TRBV7-8; D gene: TRBD1; clone size: -; CDR3 protein: CASSPGQGTQPQHF; CDR3 DNA: TGTGCCAGCAGTCCCGGACAGGGGACTCAGCCCCAGCATTTT
J gene: TRBJ2-5; V gene: TRBV18; D gene: -; clone size: -; CDR3 protein: CASSEVMRITVDETQYF; CDR3 DNA: TGTGCCAGCTCTGAAGTTATGCGGATCACCGTCGACGAGACCCAGTACTTC
J gene: TRBJ2-3; V gene: TRBV18; D gene: TRBD2; clone size: once; CDR3 protein: CASSPLAGVADTQYF; CDR3 DNA: TGTGCCAGCTCACCTCTAGCGGGAGTCGCAGATACGCAGTATTTT
J gene: TRBJ2-1; V gene: TRBV29-1; D gene: -; clone size: -; CDR3 protein: CSVEAGRDEQFF; CDR3 DNA: TGCAGCGTTGAGGCAGGGCGGGATGAGCAGTTCTTC
J gene: TRBJ1-3; V gene: TRBV6-6; D gene: -; clone size: -; CDR3 protein: CASSPDSGNTIYF; CDR3 DNA: TGTGCCAGCAGCCCAGACTCTGGAAACACCATATATTTT
J gene: TRBJ2-2; V gene: TRBV15; D gene: -; clone size: once; CDR3 protein: CATSRDLRNTGELFF; CDR3 DNA: TGTGCCACCAGCAGAGATTTGCGGAACACCGGGGAGCTGTTTTTT
J gene: TRBJ2-7; V gene: TRBV6-5; D gene: TRBD1; clone size: -; CDR3 protein: CASRRIDRGDEQYF; CDR3 DNA: TGTGCCAGCAGGCGTATTGACAGGGGGGACGAGCAGTACTTC
J gene: TRBJ2-7; V gene: TRBV7-2; D gene: TRBD2; clone size: -; CDR3 protein: CASSFYGGLEYEQYF; CDR3 DNA: TGTGCCAGCAGCTTTTACGGGGGGTTGGAGTACGAGCAGTACTTC
J gene: TRBJ2-7; V gene: TRBV5-1; D gene: TRBD1; clone size: -; CDR3 protein: CASSLGQGLDEQYF; CDR3 DNA: TGCGCCAGCAGCCTAGGACAGGGCCTAGACGAGCAGTACTTC
J gene: TRBJ1-5; V gene: TRBV2; D gene: -; clone size: -; CDR3 protein: CASSVGQGHPSGNQPQHF; CDR3 DNA: TGTGCCAGCAGTGTTGGGCAGGGTCACCCGTCAGGCAATCAGCCCCAGCATTTT
J gene: TRBJ1-1; V gene: TRBV18; D gene: -; clone size: -; CDR3 protein: CASSPVTRGTNTEAFF; CDR3 DNA: TGTGCCAGCTCACCGGTGACGCGTGGGACGAACACTGAAGCTTTCTTT
J gene: TRBJ1-2; V gene: TRBV25-1; D gene: TRBD1; clone size: -; CDR3 protein: CASSEPGQNYGYTF; CDR3 DNA: TGTGCCAGCAGTGAACCGGGACAGAACTATGGCTACACCTTC
J gene: TRBJ2-7; V gene: TRBV5-3; D gene: -; clone size: -; CDR3 protein: CARGSSAYSYEQYF; CDR3 DNA: TGTGCCAGAGGGTCGAGCGCCTACTCCTACGAGCAGTACTTC
J gene: TRBJ2-7; V gene: TRBV2; D gene: -; clone size: -; CDR3 protein: CASIKTGSYEQYF; CDR3 DNA: TGTGCCAGCATTAAAACAGGGAGCTACGAGCAGTACTTC
J gene: TRBJ1-1; V gene: TRBV5-4; D gene: -; clone size: once; CDR3 protein: CASSSGQRNTEAFF; CDR3 DNA: TGTGCCAGCAGCTCAGGACAGCGAAACACTGAAGCTTTCTTT
J gene: TRBJ2-7; V gene: TRBV9; D gene: -; clone size: -; CDR3 protein: CASSARASLEEQYF; CDR3 DNA: TGTGCCAGCAGCGCGAGGGCTAGCTTGGAGGAGCAGTACTTC
J gene: TRBJ2-2; V gene: TRBV6-5; D gene: -; clone size: -; CDR3 protein: CASSYYWTLSGELFF; CDR3 DNA: TGTGCCAGCAGTTACTACTGGACATTATCCGGGGAGCTGTTTTTT
J gene: TRBJ2-7; V gene: TRBV6-5; D gene: TRBD2; clone size: -; CDR3 protein: CASSGTSGIYEQYF; CDR3 DNA: TGTGCCAGCAGTGGGACTAGCGGGATTTACGAGCAGTACTTC
J gene: TRBJ2-1; V gene: TRBV29-1; D gene: -; clone size: -; CDR3 protein: CSVDRFGRVLQAIDNEQFF; CDR3 DNA: TGCAGCGTTGATCGGTTTGGGCGAGTCTTACAGGCGATCGACAATGAGCAGTTCTTC
J gene: TRBJ2-2; V gene: TRBV11-2; D gene: TRBD2; clone size: -; CDR3 protein: CASSLTLAGGELFF; CDR3 DNA: TGTGCCAGCAGCTTGACACTAGCGGGAGGGGAGCTGTTTTTT
J gene: TRBJ2-1; V gene: TRBV6-5; D gene: -; clone size: -; CDR3 protein: CASSPSWSSYNEQFF; CDR3 DNA: TGTGCCAGCAGTCCCTCATGGAGCTCCTACAATGAGCAGTTCTTC
J gene: TRBJ2-7; V gene: TRBV2; D gene: -; clone size: -; CDR3 protein: CASSSRGSSYEQYF; CDR3 DNA: TGTGCCAGCAGCTCAAGGGGCAGTTCCTACGAGCAGTACTTC
J gene: TRBJ2-7; V gene: TRBV5-1; D gene: -; clone size: -; CDR3 protein: CASRGGGTYEQYF; CDR3 DNA: TGCGCCAGCAGGGGGGGAGGAACCTACGAGCAGTACTTC
J gene: TRBJ2-7; V gene: TRBV2; D gene: -; clone size: once; CDR3 protein: CASSGGTGNYEQYF; CDR3 DNA: TGTGCCAGCAGTGGGGGAACAGGGAACTACGAGCAGTACTTC
J gene: TRBJ2-2; V gene: TRBV5-4; D gene: -; clone size: -; CDR3 protein: CASSLVGSVGTGELFF; CDR3 DNA: TGTGCCAGCAGCTTGGTCGGGAGTGTTGGCACCGGGGAGCTGTTTTTT
J gene: TRBJ1-2; V gene: TRBV21-1; D gene: -; clone size: -; CDR3 protein: CASTQCGVHRVGYTF; CDR3 DNA: TGTGCCAGCACCCAGTGTGGGGTCCACCGGGTTGGCTACACCTTC
J gene: TRBJ1-1; V gene: TRBV7-2; D gene: -; clone size: -; CDR3 protein: CASSLISRGYTEAFF; CDR3 DNA: TGTGCCAGCAGCTTAATTAGCAGGGGTTATACTGAAGCTTTCTTT
J gene: TRBJ2-5; V gene: TRBV5-6; D gene: TRBD2; clone size: -; CDR3 protein: CASSLALSGRETQYF; CDR3 DNA: TGTGCCAGCAGCTTGGCCCTTAGCGGGAGAGAGACCCAGTACTTC
J gene: TRBJ1-5; V gene: TRBV18; D gene: TRBD1; clone size: -; CDR3 protein: CASSPGQGGVENQPQHF; CDR3 DNA: TGTGCCAGCTCACCCGGACAGGGGGGAGTAGAGAATCAGCCCCAGCATTTT
J gene: TRBJ2-1; V gene: TRBV5-1; D gene: TRBD2; clone size: -; CDR3 protein: CASSSGTSSYSYNEQFF; CDR3 DNA: TGCGCCAGCAGCTCCGGGACTAGCAGCTACTCCTACAATGAGCAGTTCTTC
J gene: TRBJ1-2; V gene: TRBV2; D gene: TRBD1; clone size: few; CDR3 protein: CASSEETGMAAGYTF; CDR3 DNA: TGTGCCAGCAGTGAAGAGACAGGGATGGCTGCTGGCTACACCTTC
J gene: TRBJ2-2; V gene: TRBV29-1; D gene: TRBD2; clone size: once; CDR3 protein: CSVQILAGVTGELFF; CDR3 DNA: TGCAGCGTCCAAATACTAGCGGGAGTCACCGGGGAGCTGTTTTTT
J gene: TRBJ2-1; V gene: TRBV6-1; D gene: -; clone size: -; CDR3 protein: CASSVFRQSSYNEQFF; CDR3 DNA: TGTGCCAGCAGTGTCTTTCGACAGTCCTCCTACAATGAGCAGTTCTTC
J gene: TRBJ2-7; V gene: TRBV10-3; D gene: -; clone size: -; CDR3 protein: CAISPIPDPGQYF; CDR3 DNA: TGTGCCATCAGTCCGATACCCGATCCCGGGCAGTACTTC
J gene: TRBJ2-7; V gene: TRBV6-1; D gene: TRBD1; clone size: -; CDR3 protein: CAIDRGYEQYF; CDR3 DNA: TGTGCCATAGACAGGGGCTACGAGCAGTACTTC
J gene: TRBJ2-6; V gene: TRBV9; D gene: -; clone size: -; CDR3 protein: CASTLRWNSGANVLTF; CDR3 DNA: TGTGCCAGCACCCTACGATGGAACTCTGGGGCCAACGTCCTGACTTTC
J gene: TRBJ2-7; V gene: TRBV18; D gene: -; clone size: -; CDR3 protein: CASSPTGPTTYEQYF; CDR3 DNA: TGTGCCAGCTCCCCGACAGGCCCTACTACCTACGAGCAGTACTTC
J gene: TRBJ2-1; V gene: TRBV9; D gene: TRBD2; clone size: -; CDR3 protein: CASSVVPTSGGVDEQFF; CDR3 DNA: TGTGCCAGCAGCGTAGTCCCGACTAGCGGGGGCGTCGATGAGCAGTTCTTC
J gene: TRBJ2-1; V gene: TRBV6-4; D gene: TRBD2; clone size: -; CDR3 protein: CASSSLPGGLAGGPFSEQFF; CDR3 DNA: TGTGCCAGCAGCTCCCTCCCAGGGGGACTAGCGGGAGGGCCATTTTCGGAGCAGTTCTTC
J gene: TRBJ1-2; V gene: TRBV4-3; D gene: -; clone size: -; CDR3 protein: CASSQVAGLGGYTF; CDR3 DNA: TGCGCCAGCAGCCAAGTAGCGGGGCTTGGAGGCTACACCTTC
J gene: TRBJ2-5; V gene: TRBV10-2; D gene: TRBD2; clone size: -; CDR3 protein: CASGKGTSGRLTQETQYF; CDR3 DNA: TGCGCCAGCGGGAAAGGTACTAGCGGGAGGCTAACTCAAGAGACCCAGTACTTC
J gene: TRBJ2-5; V gene: TRBV29-1; D gene: -; clone size: -; CDR3 protein: CSVEGTTGGETQYF; CDR3 DNA: TGCAGCGTTGAGGGGACCACCGGAGGGGAGACCCAGTACTTC
J gene: TRBJ2-1; V gene: TRBV11-2; D gene: TRBD2; clone size: -; CDR3 protein: CASSLLAGGPNEQFF; CDR3 DNA: TGTGCCAGCAGCCTACTAGCGGGAGGGCCAAATGAGCAGTTCTTC
J gene: TRBJ2-4; V gene: TRBV5-1; D gene: TRBD2; clone size: -; CDR3 protein: CASSPGGGAKNIQYF; CDR3 DNA: TGCGCCAGCAGCCCGGGAGGGGGTGCCAAAAACATTCAGTACTTC
J gene: TRBJ2-7; V gene: TRBV2; D gene: -; clone size: -; CDR3 protein: CASGPFWTEPQEQYF; CDR3 DNA: TGTGCCAGCGGCCCGTTCTGGACAGAACCTCAGGAGCAGTACTTC
J gene: TRBJ2-4; V gene: TRBV29-1; D gene: -; clone size: -; CDR3 protein: CSVEDPRTAKNIQYF; CDR3 DNA: TGCAGCGTTGAAGATCCAAGGACGGCCAAAAACATTCAGTACTTC
J gene: TRBJ1-1; V gene: TRBV5-1; D gene: -; clone size: -; CDR3 protein: CASSLEGRGLNTEAFF; CDR3 DNA: TGCGCCAGCAGCTTGGAGGGAAGGGGCCTGAACACTGAAGCTTTCTTT
J gene: TRBJ2-7; V gene: TRBV6-6; D gene: TRBD2; clone size: -; CDR3 protein: CASSYSGSREGQYF; CDR3 DNA: TGTGCCAGCAGTTACTCTGGGTCAAGGGAGGGGCAGTACTTC
J gene: TRBJ2-3; V gene: TRBV27; D gene: -; clone size: -; CDR3 protein: CASSLYDRSTDTQYF; CDR3 DNA: TGTGCCAGCAGTTTATATGACAGGAGCACAGATACGCAGTATTTT